The clone carrying this TCR beta chain showed up just a few times. TCRdb passed the 5' RACE reads through MiXCR, listing each CDR3 protein once. The table has tens of thousands of distinct CDR3 sequences, 6% to 8% seen once. The data stem from a study of CD8 T cells in ankylosing spondylitis. The sequencing input was synovial fluid, either unsorted or a sorted T cell fraction (not recorded which). This sequence originates from a male donor with ankylosing spondylitis.

The CDR3 sequence: CAWSRGGGITEAFF. The CDR3 DNA reads as TGTGCCTGGAGTCGAGGGGGGGGAATAACTGAAGCTTTCTTT. The chain combines TRBV30 with TRBJ1-1, with D possibly being TRBD1 (6 bases). The CDR3 has 14 residues. V was trimmed by 2 bases and J by 5 bases, leaving 15 bases between them. CDR1 is GTSNPN, CDR2 SVGIG, per germline (reference sequence).